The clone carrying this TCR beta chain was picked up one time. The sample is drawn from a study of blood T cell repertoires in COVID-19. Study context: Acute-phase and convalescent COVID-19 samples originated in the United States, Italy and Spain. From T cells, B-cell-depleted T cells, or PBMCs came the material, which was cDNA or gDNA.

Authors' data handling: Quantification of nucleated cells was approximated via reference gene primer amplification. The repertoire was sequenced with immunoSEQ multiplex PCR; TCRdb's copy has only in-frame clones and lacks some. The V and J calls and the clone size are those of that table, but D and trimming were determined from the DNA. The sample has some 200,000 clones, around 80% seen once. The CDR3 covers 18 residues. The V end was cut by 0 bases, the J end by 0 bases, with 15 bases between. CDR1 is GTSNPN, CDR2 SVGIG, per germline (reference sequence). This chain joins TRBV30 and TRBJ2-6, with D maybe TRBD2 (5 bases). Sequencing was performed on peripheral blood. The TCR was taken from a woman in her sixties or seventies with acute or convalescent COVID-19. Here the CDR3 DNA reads TGTGCCTGGAGTGTACTTAGGACCCTAGCCTCTGGGGCCAACGTCCTGACTTTC. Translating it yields CAWSVLRTLASGANVLTF.